These 18 T cell receptor beta chains share one sample of origin, sequenced in a study of patients and donors after allogeneic stem cell transplantation. MiXCR, applied by TCRdb to the RT-PCR reads, yields one record per CDR3 protein. The table lists about a million distinct CDR3 sequences, roughly 18% of them singletons. Sequences were obtained from blood, either unsorted or a sorted T cell fraction (not recorded which). All receptors derive from a human donor who was either an allogeneic HSCT recipient or a stem cell or donor lymphocyte infusion donor (not recorded which). It is not recorded whose cells these are; they may come from a transplant donor.

This clonotype was seen more than once but under ten times. The rearrangement links TRBV5-1 to TRBJ2-1; the D gene is possibly TRBD2 (6 bases). Germline CDR1 SGHRS, CDR2 YFSETQ. The CDR3 consists of 14 residues. V was trimmed by 2 bases and J by 6 bases, leaving 12 bases between them. The CDR3: CASSFGGAPNEQFF. The CDR3 DNA is TGCGCCAGCAGCTTCGGGGGAGCCCCCAATGAGCAGTTCTTC.

The V call is TRBV10-3, the J call TRBJ2-4, with a weak D call TRBD2 (6 bases). The CDR3 is 15 amino acids. CDR1 ENHRY and CDR2 SYGVKD come from the germline V gene. Between the trimmed V and J ends, which lost 6 bases and 7 bases, there was a span of 19 bases. CDR3 DNA sequence: TGTGCCATCAGCACTACTAGCCGTCTAGGGAACATTCAGTACTTC. This sequence encodes CAISTTSRLGNIQYF.

This clonotype has more than one count but fewer than ten. V gene TRBV11-2 combines with J gene TRBJ2-3; weak D call: TRBD1 (6 bases). The CDR3 sequence is 19 residues long. CDR1 and CDR2 from the germline V gene are SGHAT and FQNNGV. V was shortened by 5 bases and J by 2 bases, with 26 bases between the two germline ends. The CDR3 is CASSPLENGDTPFTDTQYF. In DNA, the CDR3 is TGTGCCAGCAGCCCCCTGGAAAACGGGGACACTCCCTTCACAGATACGCAGTATTTT.

The J gene is TRBJ2-1, the V gene TRBV30; D assignment may be TRBD1 or TRBD2 (5 bases each). CDR3 length: 11 amino acids. CDR1 and CDR2 from the germline V gene are GTSNPN and SVGIG (reference sequence). With 1 base removed from V and 9 bases from J, the gap between germline ends came to 7 bases. The CDR3 DNA follows: TGTGCCTGGAGTGCCGGGGCTGAGCAGTTCTTC. It encodes CAWSAGAEQFF.

This clonotype was recorded many times. The chain recombines TRBV12-3 or TRBV12-4 with TRBJ2-1; 14 bases are a match to TRBD2. The CDR3 is 15 amino acids. V gave up 5 bases and J gave up 4 bases; unmatched junction bases: 1. The chain's CDR3 is CASSRLAGGYNEQFF. CDR3 nucleotide sequence: TGTGCCAGCAGTCGACTAGCGGGAGGGTACAATGAGCAGTTCTTC.

This chain uses TRBV3-1 with TRBJ1-1, with 8 nucleotides matching TRBD1. There are 17 residues in the CDR3. The J segment lost 4 bases and the V segment lost 3 bases, leaving 13 bases of the junction unmatched. Looked up from germline, CDR1 is LGHDT and CDR2 is YNNKEL (reference sequence). The CDR3 DNA reads TGTGCCAGCAGCCAGCAGTGGCAGGGGGCTTTGGGCACTGAAGCTTTCTTT. Translating it yields CASSQQWQGALGTEAFF. The full variable domain, with the rest looked up from reference TRBV3-1 and TRBJ1-1, is DTAVSQTPKYLVTQMGNDKSIKCEQNLGHDTMYWYKQDSKKFLKIMFSYNNKELIINETVPNRFSPKSPDKAHLNLHINSLELGDSAVYFCASSQQWQGALGTEAFFGQGTRLTVV.

The rearrangement links TRBV2 to TRBJ2-3; perhaps D is TRBD1 or TRBD2 (5 bases each). V was clipped by 2 bases and J by 8 bases, with 11 bases between them. Germline-derived CDR1 and CDR2 are SNHLY and FYNNEI. CDR3 length: 13 amino acids. The CDR3 region is CASSESLGRTQYF. Here the CDR3 DNA reads TGTGCCAGCAGTGAAAGTTTGGGACGTACGCAGTATTTT. Complete variable domain (other parts from reference TRBV2 and TRBJ2-3): EPEVTQTPSHQVTQMGQEVILRCVPISNHLYFYWYRQILGQKVEFLVSFYNNEISEKSEIFDDQFSVERPDGSNFTLKIRSTKLEDSAMYFCASSESLGRTQYFGPGTRLTVL.

Only a few counts were recorded for this clonotype. The chain recombines TRBV19 with TRBJ2-2, with D perhaps matching TRBD1 (5 bases). This CDR3 is built from 15 residues. Between the trimmed V and J ends, which lost 9 bases and 0 bases, there was a span of 14 bases. The germline CDR1 and CDR2 sequences are LNHDA and SQIVND (reference sequence). The CDR3 sequence is CASSWGGSNTGELFF. The DNA for the CDR3 is TGTGCCAGCAGCTGGGGCGGTTCGAACACCGGGGAGCTGTTTTTT.

This clonotype was counted a few times. This sequence joins TRBV29-1 and TRBJ2-7; 9 positions agree with TRBD1. J lost 4 bases, V lost 6 bases, and 16 bases had no gene match. This CDR3 contains 16 residues. Germline CDR1 and CDR2: SQVTM and ANQGSEA. The CDR3 DNA follows: TGCAGCGTCGAAACCCTACAGGGGGCAGGGTGGTACGAGCAGTACTTC. The encoded protein is CSVETLQGAGWYEQYF.

This clonotype has just a few counts. The genes are TRBV9 and TRBJ1-4; TRBD1 is a possible D gene (5 bases). V lost 4 bases and J lost 4, with 17 bases in between. CDR3 size: 16 residues. In germline, CDR1 is SGDLS, CDR2 YYNGEE. The DNA of the CDR3 is TGTGCCAGCAGCACCTTCGACAGCCCGCTTAATGAAAAACTGTTTTTT. Its translation is CASSTFDSPLNEKLFF.

This sequence joins TRBV29-1 and TRBJ1-2; 7 bases align to TRBD1. Germline V gives CDR1 SQVTM, CDR2 ANQGSEA. The CDR3 extends over 13 amino acids. The J segment lost 3 bases and the V segment lost 7 bases, leaving 8 bases of the junction unmatched. The CDR3 coding sequence is TGCAGCGCTGGACAGGTTGGGGACTATGGCTACACCTTC. This sequence encodes CSAGQVGDYGYTF.

This clonotype was counted only a few times. The chain employs TRBV7-8 and TRBJ1-1, with TRBD1 identical over 8 bases. Germline V gene lookup returns CDR1 SGHVS and CDR2 FQNEAQ. The CDR3 totals 18 residues. V lost 3 bases to trimming and J lost 4 bases; unmatched junction nucleotides: 16. Here the CDR3 reads CASSFSVRPGQEITEAFF. Here the CDR3 DNA reads TGTGCCAGCAGCTTCTCCGTCAGACCGGGACAGGAGATCACTGAAGCTTTCTTT. The whole variable domain, filled in from reference TRBV7-8 and TRBJ1-1, reads GAGVSQSPRYKVAKRGQDVALRCDPISGHVSLFWYQQALGQGPEFLTYFQNEAQLDKSGLPSDRFFAERPEGSVSTLKIQRTQQEDSAVYLCASSFSVRPGQEITEAFFGQGTRLTVV.

This clonotype occurred many times. CDR3: CASSQVARFTF. The CDR3, as DNA: TGTGCCAGCAGCCAAGTAGCCCGGTTCACCTTC. This rearrangement joins TRBV4-2 to TRBJ1-2; no clear D gene. V lost 1 base to trimming and J lost 13 bases, with 10 bases between them. The CDR3 extends over 11 amino acids. Germline assignment: CDR1 LGHNA and CDR2 YNFKEQ.

Of note for this clonotype: Compared with germline, one end of the junction differs, possibly owing to a read error. The CDR3 spells CASSLGTSGSTDTRYF. In DNA, the CDR3 is TGTGCCAGCAGTCTCGGGACTAGCGGGTCCACAGATACGCGGTATTTT. The rearrangement uses TRBV12-3 or TRBV12-4 and TRBJ2-3; TRBD2 aligns across 12 bases. The CDR3 spans 16 residues.

J is TRBJ2-1 and V is TRBV24-1, with D uncertain. V lost 5 bases and J 2 bases, leaving 9 bases between the germline ends. The CDR3 has 14 residues. CDR1 and CDR2 (germline): KGHDR, SFDVKD. CDR3 loop: CATSGGRAYNEQFF. CDR3 sequence (DNA): TGTGCCACCAGTGGCGGTCGAGCCTACAATGAGCAGTTCTTC.

At least ten counts were recorded for this clonotype. This chain links TRBV4-2 with TRBJ1-1; D is unresolved. Germline V lookup: CDR1 LGHNA, CDR2 YNFKEQ. The CDR3 is made up of 17 amino acids. V was trimmed by 0 bases and J by 1 base, leaving 15 bases between them. The CDR3 DNA reads as TGTGCCAGCAGCCAAGAAACGGTTAACTTTCCGAACACTGAAGCTTTCTTT. Translating it yields CASSQETVNFPNTEAFF.

This clonotype has just a few counts. This chain joins TRBV20-1 and TRBJ1-3, with unresolved D. V lost 1 base and J lost 0, with 10 bases in between. The CDR3 length is 15 residues. Germline V CDR1 and CDR2: DFQATT, SNEGSKA (reference sequence). CDR3: CSARGLRVSGNTIYF. In DNA, the CDR3 is TGCAGTGCTAGAGGGTTGAGGGTCTCTGGAAACACCATATATTTT.

This clonotype was picked up many times. The chain has TRBV5-1 and TRBJ1-2, with 10 bases lining up with TRBD1. This CDR3 is 16 amino acids long. Germline V gene data show CDR1 as SGHRS and CDR2 as YFSETQ. Losses at the gene ends were 4 bases for V and 4 bases for J; bases not matched to a gene: 10. The CDR3 loop reads CASSPGQGPDFYGYTF. The CDR3 bases are TGCGCCAGCAGCCCGGGACAGGGGCCGGACTTCTATGGCTACACCTTC.